The 13 T cell receptor beta chains below come from one sample, sequenced in a study of control samples from healthy donors and cancer patients. The method was immunoSEQ multiplex PCR; TCRdb's version includes in-frame clones alone and lacks a portion of them. Its table records roughly 190,000 clones. Material: blood. The receptors were sampled from a woman between 25 and 40 years old in good health.

V is TRBV11-2 and J is TRBJ1-1, with 7 bases lining up with TRBD1. Germline V gene lookup returns CDR1 SGHAT and CDR2 FQNNGV. Unmatched junction bases numbered 7, after V lost 7 bases and J lost 5 bases. This CDR3 has 13 residues. CDR3 bases: TGTGCCAGCAAGGAGGGGGCTTGGACTGAAGCTTTCTTT. This encodes CASKEGAWTEAFF.

This sequence joins TRBV19 and TRBJ2-3; the D gene is possibly TRBD1 (6 bases). Germline lookup yields CDR1 LNHDA and CDR2 SQIVND (reference sequence). Trimming removed 5 bases at V and 2 bases at J, with 11 bases between. CDR3 length: 14 residues. The CDR3 nucleotides read TGTGCCAGTAGTCTGACAGGTTTCACAGATACGCAGTATTTT. Its translation: CASSLTGFTDTQYF. The variable domain in full, with the rest retrieved from reference TRBV19 and TRBJ2-3, is DGGITQSPKYLFRKEGQNVTLSCEQNLNHDAMYWYRQDPGQGLRLIYYSQIVNDFQKGDIAEGYSVSREKKESFPLTVTSAQKNPTAFYLCASSLTGFTDTQYFGPGTRLTVL.

In nucleotides, the CDR3 is TGCAGCGGGAAGGGGGGGATGAACACTGAAGCTTTCTTT. As protein: CSGKGGMNTEAFF. The rearrangement joins TRBV29-1 to TRBJ1-1, with D perhaps matching TRBD1 (6 bases). The CDR3 is 13 amino acids. Germline V gene sequence: CDR1 SQVTM, CDR2 ANQGSEA. V was trimmed by 7 bases and J by 0 bases, leaving 12 bases between them.

The chain joins TRBV21-1 to TRBJ2-3. TRBV21-1 is classified as a pseudogene. The CDR3 spans 15 residues. The CDR3 reads CASSGRGVCTDTQYF. CDR3 sequence (DNA): TGTGCCAGCAGCGGACGGGGCGTCTGCACAGATACGCAGTATTTT.

The chain carries TRBV7-6 and TRBJ1-6; maybe TRBD1 (6 bases). The CDR3 extends over 16 amino acids. From germline, CDR1 is SGHVS and CDR2 FNYEAQ. V shed 1 base and J shed 7 bases, with 14 bases lying between them. CDR3 in DNA: TGTGCCAGCAGCTTAGAGGGGCAGGGGCGGAATTCACCCCTCCACTTT. Protein sequence: CASSLEGQGRNSPLHF.

The gene calls are TRBV15 and TRBJ1-2; D is unclear. This CDR3 comprises 15 residues. Deletions cut 3 bases from V and 6 bases from J, with 17 bases between. The germline V gene encodes CDR1 LNHNV and CDR2 YYDKDF (reference sequence). The CDR3 loop is CATSRSVGQVDGYTF. Here the CDR3 DNA reads TGTGCCACCAGCAGGTCGGTCGGGCAGGTGGATGGCTACACCTTC. Full variable domain (missing parts from reference TRBV15 and TRBJ1-2): DAMVIQNPRYQVTQFGKPVTLSCSQTLNHNVMYWYQQKSSQAPKLLFHYYDKDFNNEADTPDNFQSRRPNTSFCFLDIRSPGLGDTAMYLCATSRSVGQVDGYTFGSGTRLTVV.

The V call is TRBV28, the J call TRBJ2-2; tentative D call: TRBD1 (6 bases). Trimming removed 3 bases from V and 5 bases from J, with 13 bases in between. The V gene's germline CDR1 is MDHEN and CDR2 SYDVKM. This CDR3 spans 15 amino acids. The CDR3 sequence: CASSFRGIRTGELFF. As DNA, the CDR3 is TGTGCCAGCAGTTTCAGGGGAATAAGGACCGGGGAGCTGTTTTTT.

This chain connects TRBV2 to TRBJ1-2; D is uncertain. Trimming removed 9 bases at V and 7 bases at J, with 21 bases between. This CDR3 spans 14 amino acids. CDR1 and CDR2 from the germline V gene are SNHLY and FYNNEI. The CDR3 region has the DNA TGTGCCAGTCTCCCGAGTTCGAACCCTCGTGGCTACACCTTC. This sequence encodes CASLPSSNPRGYTF.

The rearrangement links TRBV27 to TRBJ1-1, with 7 bases identical to TRBD1. The CDR3 has 15 amino acids. The V and J ends lost 7 bases and 2 bases, in that order; junction bases with no gene match: 10. Germline CDR1 is MNHEY and CDR2 is SMNVEV (reference sequence). CDR3 sequence reads: CASIPAGTANTEAFF. The CDR3 nucleotides read TGTGCCAGCATCCCTGCCGGGACAGCCAACACTGAAGCTTTCTTT.

This chain uses TRBV30 with TRBJ2-2; possible D gene TRBD2, 6 bases. The CDR3 loop spans 15 amino acids. V was pared by 7 bases and J by 2 bases, with 17 bases between. Germline V gene data show CDR1 as GTSNPN and CDR2 as SVGIG (reference sequence). The CDR3 coding sequence is TGTGCCTCGGGAGAGGGTACAGTAAACACCGGGGAGCTGTTTTTT. Translation gives CASGEGTVNTGELFF. The variable domain in full, completed from reference TRBV30 and TRBJ2-2, reads SQTIHQWPATLVQPVGSPLSLECTVEGTSNPNLYWYRQAAGRGLQLLFYSVGIGQISSEVPQNLSASRPQDRQFILSSKKLLLSDSGFYLCASGEGTVNTGELFFGEGSRLTVL.

The genes are TRBV15 and TRBJ2-7, with D hard to call. The V and J ends lost 0 bases and 4 bases respectively, with 16 bases between them. This CDR3 is built from 16 residues. CDR1 and CDR2 from the germline V gene are LNHNV and YYDKDF (reference sequence). CDR3 sequence: CATSRDQPGPPYEQYF. DNA of the CDR3: TGTGCCACCAGCAGAGATCAGCCGGGCCCCCCTTACGAGCAGTACTTC.

The chain is built from TRBV4-1 and TRBJ1-5; D call uncertain. Germline-derived CDR1 and CDR2 are MGHRA and YSYEKL. Trimming took 3 bases from V and 4 from J, leaving 13 bases between them. The CDR3 consists of 15 residues. The CDR3 here is CASSHRTESNQPQHF. CDR3 DNA sequence: TGCGCCAGCAGCCACCGGACCGAGTCTAATCAGCCCCAGCATTTT.

The chain uses TRBV2 and TRBJ2-7; TRBD2 matches 8 bases. Germline lookup yields CDR1 SNHLY and CDR2 FYNNEI. This CDR3 has 14 amino acids. Germline trimming cut 4 bases from V and 6 bases from J; bases unmatched to any gene: 8. Here the CDR3 DNA reads TGTGCCAGCAGTGCTCGGGAGGGGTTCGGCGAGCAGTACTTC. Its protein is CASSAREGFGEQYF. The full variable domain, rest sourced from reference TRBV2 and TRBJ2-7, is EPEVTQTPSHQVTQMGQEVILRCVPISNHLYFYWYRQILGQKVEFLVSFYNNEISEKSEIFDDQFSVERPDGSNFTLKIRSTKLEDSAMYFCASSAREGFGEQYFGPGTRLTVT.